This T cell receptor (beta chain) comes out of a study of Ad26.COV2.S vaccination and SARS-CoV-2 variants. Study-level background: By the intramuscular route, Ad26.COV2.S was given once, or twice 56 days apart.

The CDR3 has 13 residues. The V gene lost 2 bases and the J gene lost 11 bases, with 15 bases spanning the gap. CDR1 is MNHEY and CDR2 is SVGAGI in the germline V gene. Treatment given: some 20 received Ad26.COV2.S at low or high dose, single or two shots; about 5 received placebo; per-sample allocation not given. Specimen acquisition occurred on day 63 following the initial vaccine or placebo injection. This clone was observed a single time. TCRdb's copy holds only in-frame clones and misses some; the assay was immunoSEQ multiplex PCR. This sample has about half a million clones, with about nine tenths found just once.

The clonotype originates from a person between 18 and 65 years old who received the Ad26.COV2.S COVID-19 vaccine or a placebo. This chain joins TRBV6-5 and TRBJ1-1; D is unresolved. Sample: peripheral blood, taken in a trial of Ad26.COV2.S vaccine versus placebo. CDR3 sequence: CASSYSGGLFAFF. The CDR3, as DNA: TGTGCCAGCAGTTACAGCGGCGGCTTGTTTGCTTTCTTT.